One and the same sample provided the 9 T cell receptor beta chains below, sequenced in a study of cytomegalovirus exposure and HLA in healthy donors. Data came from immunoSEQ multiplex PCR; TCRdb stores just in-frame clones and leaves some out. The top ten hold 1.2% of the sample, which has about 60,000 clones, 95% to 97% seen once. Specimen: PBMCs. Source of these receptors: a woman under 30 in good health and CMV-seronegative.

The chain employs TRBV11-2 and TRBJ1-2; tentative D call: TRBD1 (5 bases). This CDR3 is 15 amino acids long. The germline CDR1 and CDR2 sequences are SGHAT and FQNNGV. V was pared by 1 base and J by 4 bases, with 13 bases between. The CDR3, as DNA: TGTGCCAGCAGCTTAGGAGGGGAGGGACCCTATGGCTACACCTTC. This sequence encodes CASSLGGEGPYGYTF.

The chain carries TRBV5-1 and TRBJ2-1; 9 positions match TRBD2. The CDR3 is 20 residues long. Germline trimming cut 1 base from V and 0 bases from J; bases unmatched to any gene: 14. Germline CDR1 and CDR2: SGHRS and YFSETQ. In DNA form, the CDR3 reads TGCGCCAGCAGCTTGTGGCCCCGTGGCGGGGGGGCCAGCTCCTACAATGAGCAGTTCTTC. Translating gives CASSLWPRGGGASSYNEQFF.

The chain joins TRBV7-3 to TRBJ2-1, with 8 bases identical to TRBD2. The CDR3 is 15 amino acids. The germline V gene has CDR1 SGHTA and CDR2 FQGTGA. Unmatched junction bases numbered 11, after V lost 5 bases and J lost 8 bases. The CDR3 is CASSPSGGGYDEQFF. The CDR3, as DNA: TGTGCCAGCAGCCCATCCGGGGGGGGGTATGATGAGCAGTTCTTC.

The chain links TRBV4-1 to TRBJ1-4; no firm D call. V was cut by 0 bases and J by 8 bases, with 10 bases left in between. Germline V CDR1 and CDR2: MGHRA, YSYEKL. CDR3 length: 14 amino acids. This chain's CDR3 is CASSQDPGGEKLFF. The CDR3 DNA is TGCGCCAGCAGCCAAGATCCGGGTGGGGAAAAACTGTTTTTT.

This chain links TRBV9 with TRBJ2-5; TRBD2 matches at 7 bases. The CDR3 runs to 14 residues. V lost 4 bases and J lost 3; bases outside the gene matches: 6. Germline CDR1 is SGDLS and CDR2 is YYNGEE. Written as DNA, the CDR3 is TGTGCCAGCAGCCCCGGGGGGATCAAAGAGACCCAGTACTTC. This codes for CASSPGGIKETQYF. The whole variable domain, filled in from reference TRBV9 and TRBJ2-5, reads DSGVTQTPKHLITATGQRVTLRCSPRSGDLSVYWYQQSLDQGLQFLIQYYNGEERAKGNILERFSAQQFPDLHSELNLSSLELGDSALYFCASSPGGIKETQYFGPGTRLLVL.

The chain combines TRBV5-1 with TRBJ1-2, with no clear D. The CDR3 runs to 13 residues. Between the trimmed V and J ends, which lost 0 bases and 4 bases, there was a span of 7 bases. CDR1 SGHRS and CDR2 YFSETQ come from the germline V gene. The CDR3 DNA follows: TGCGCCAGCAGCTTGGGCCAGTCCTATGGCTACACCTTC. As protein: CASSLGQSYGYTF.

This rearrangement joins TRBV28 to TRBJ2-7, with 12 bases fitting TRBD1. Germline V gives CDR1 MDHEN, CDR2 SYDVKM. J lost 9 bases, V lost 6 bases, and 9 bases had no gene match. This CDR3 is built from 14 residues. The CDR3 sequence is CASSTGTGGSRQYF. In DNA, the CDR3 is TGTGCCAGCAGCACCGGGACAGGGGGCAGCCGGCAGTACTTC.

The V call is TRBV28, the J call TRBJ1-4; D perhaps matches TRBD1 (6 bases). Deletions cut 6 bases from V and 3 bases from J, with 14 bases between. This CDR3 comprises 15 residues. The germline V gene has CDR1 MDHEN and CDR2 SYDVKM. The CDR3 nucleotides read TGTGCCAGCAGCCCCACGGACAGCCCTAATGAAAAACTGTTTTTT. Translated, it gives CASSPTDSPNEKLFF.

This clone appeared once. The chain joins TRBV9 to TRBJ2-5; TRBD2 agrees at 9 bases. The CDR3 contains 16 residues. V shed 0 bases and J 2 bases; nucleotides not matched to a gene: 5. Germline V lookup: CDR1 SGDLS, CDR2 YYNGEE. The CDR3 DNA sequence: TGTGCCAGCAGCGTAGGGCCGCGGGGGGGACAAGAGACCCAGTACTTC. Its protein is CASSVGPRGGQETQYF.